The clone carrying this T cell receptor (beta chain) has just a few counts. The data originate from a study of shared clonotypes between healthy human individuals. The data were produced by immunoSEQ multiplex PCR, yet TCRdb's version contains in-frame clones alone and is incomplete. The sample has roughly 1 million clones; roughly 80% are singletons. Sequenced sample: memory CD4+ T cells sorted from blood. Sample subset: CD45RA-negative fraction. The clonotype was recovered from a man younger than 35 in good health.

The CDR3 is CASSQDYGNSGNTIYF. The CDR3 coding sequence is TGCGCCAGCAGCCAAGATTACGGGAATTCCGGAAACACCATATATTTT. The chain joins TRBV4-3 to TRBJ1-3, with D unclear. Germline-derived CDR1 and CDR2 are LGHNA and YSLEER. V lost 0 bases to trimming and J lost 4 bases, with 13 bases between them. This CDR3 comprises 16 residues.